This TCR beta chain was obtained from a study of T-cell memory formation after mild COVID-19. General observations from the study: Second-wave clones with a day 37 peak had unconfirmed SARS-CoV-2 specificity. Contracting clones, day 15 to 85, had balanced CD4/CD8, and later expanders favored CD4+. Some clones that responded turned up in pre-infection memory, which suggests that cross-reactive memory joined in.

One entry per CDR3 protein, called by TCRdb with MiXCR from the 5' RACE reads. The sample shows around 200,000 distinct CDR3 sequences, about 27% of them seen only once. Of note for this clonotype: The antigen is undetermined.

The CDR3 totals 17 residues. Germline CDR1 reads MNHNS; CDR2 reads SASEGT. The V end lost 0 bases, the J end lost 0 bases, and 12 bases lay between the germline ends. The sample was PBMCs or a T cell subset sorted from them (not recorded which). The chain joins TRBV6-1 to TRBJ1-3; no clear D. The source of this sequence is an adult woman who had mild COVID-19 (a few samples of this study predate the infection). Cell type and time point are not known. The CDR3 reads CASSEAHGGSSGNTIYF. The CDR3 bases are TGTGCCAGCAGTGAAGCGCACGGCGGAAGCTCTGGAAACACCATATATTTT.